This passage covers 23 T cell receptor beta chains from one sample sequenced in a study of T cell changes during pregnancy in multiple sclerosis. Data came from immunoSEQ multiplex PCR; TCRdb stores just in-frame clones and leaves some out. The data hold around 27,000 clones, with approximately 94% observed a single time. This material consisted of CD4+ T cells from peripheral blood mononuclear cells, taken after pregnancy. The receptor set was obtained from a female donor with multiple sclerosis, enrolled in a pregnancy study.

The chain is built from TRBV9 and TRBJ1-1; maybe TRBD1 (5 bases). This CDR3 region has 15 residues. Trimming left V 3 bases short and J 0 bases short, with 12 bases between. Germline V CDR1 and CDR2: SGDLS, YYNGEE. CDR3 residues: CASSGGGGLNTEAFF. The CDR3 DNA reads TGTGCCAGCAGCGGGGGGGGAGGACTGAACACTGAAGCTTTCTTT.

V usage is TRBV10-2 and J usage is TRBJ2-1; TRBD2 aligns across 8 bases. After removal of 4 bases from V and 0 bases from J, the junction contained 8 bases not matched to a gene. CDR3 size: 17 residues. Germline V lookup: CDR1 WSHSY, CDR2 SAAADI. The DNA for the CDR3 is TGCGCCAGCAGTGCCCCCTCTCTAGCGGGCTCCTACAATGAGCAGTTCTTC. Amino acids: CASSAPSLAGSYNEQFF.

The chain employs TRBV5-8 and TRBJ2-5; 9 positions agree with TRBD1. The last part of the DNA fits TRBJ2-7 better; the J call may be wrong. Germline V gene data show CDR1 as SGHTS and CDR2 as YDEGEE. The CDR3 has 15 amino acids. CDR3 residues: CASSLVGTGWDEQYF. CDR3 nucleotides: TGTGCCAGCAGCTTGGTCGGGACAGGGTGGGACGAGCAGTACTTC.

The V and J genes are TRBV6-1 and TRBJ2-7, with TRBD2 identical over 9 bases. The germline V gene has CDR1 MNHNS and CDR2 SASEGT. This CDR3 region has 15 residues. The V gene end was trimmed by 2 bases and the J gene end by 4 bases; junction bases not matched to a gene: 6. CDR3 region: CASSESAGGGYEQYF. For the CDR3, the DNA is TGTGCCAGCAGTGAATCGGCGGGAGGGGGGTACGAGCAGTACTTC.

The chain employs TRBV7-9 and TRBJ1-2; a weak D match, TRBD1 (5 bases). V lost 8 bases, J lost 3 bases, and 13 bases lay in between. Germline V gene lookup returns CDR1 SEHNR and CDR2 FQNEAQ (reference sequence). The CDR3 runs 13 residues. CDR3 DNA: TGTGCCAGCTGGGGCAGGGTCGACTATGGCTACACCTTC. Its translation is CASWGRVDYGYTF.

This chain links TRBV5-6 with TRBJ2-3; 10 bases match TRBD2. CDR1 and CDR2 (germline): SGHDT, YYEEEE. There are 16 residues in the CDR3. Trimming took 1 base from V and 4 from J; bases not matched to a gene: 6. This CDR3 is CASSLKGSGRSDTQYF. The CDR3 DNA reads as TGTGCCAGCAGCTTGAAGGGTAGCGGGAGGTCAGATACGCAGTATTTT.

J is TRBJ1-6 and V is TRBV6-6; TRBD1 aligns across 11 bases. The V gene end was trimmed by 6 bases and the J gene end by 6 bases; junction bases not matched to a gene: 7. The CDR3 consists of 16 residues. CDR1 and CDR2 from the germline V gene are MNHNY and SVGAGI (reference sequence). The CDR3 DNA sequence: TGTGCCAGCAGCCAAGGGGACAGGGGGACTAATTCACCCCTCCACTTT. It translates to CASSQGDRGTNSPLHF.

The V and J genes are TRBV6-1 and TRBJ2-3; a possible D gene is TRBD2 (6 bases). This CDR3 has 13 residues. From germline, CDR1 is MNHNS and CDR2 SASEGT. V was clipped by 2 bases and J by 8 bases, with 11 bases between them. DNA of the CDR3: TGTGCCAGCAGTGAATACGGGGGAGGTACGCAGTATTTT. It encodes CASSEYGGGTQYF.

The CDR3 sequence: CASSSRSRALGEKLFF. CDR3 bases: TGTGCCAGCAGCTCGCGCAGCAGGGCGCTTGGTGAAAAACTGTTTTTT. J is TRBJ1-4 and V is TRBV7-2, with D tentatively TRBD1 (5 bases). This CDR3 has 16 residues. Trimming stripped 4 bases from V and 7 bases from J, with 19 bases between. From germline, CDR1 is SGHTA and CDR2 FQGNSA.

This clone was found a few times. CDR3 bases: TGTGCCAGCAGGCTCCCGGGGGGTGGCTACACCTTC. Protein product: CASRLPGGGYTF. This chain connects TRBV6-4 to TRBJ1-2; D is possibly TRBD1 (5 bases). CDR3 length equals 12 residues. Trimming took off 6 bases at V and 7 bases at J, with 12 bases between the two ends. Germline CDR1 MRHNA, CDR2 SNTAGT.

This chain joins TRBV10-3 and TRBJ1-6, with 11 bases aligning to TRBD1. Trimming at V came to 7 bases and at J to 9 bases, leaving 5 bases not matched to a gene. Germline-derived CDR1 and CDR2 are ENHRY and SYGVKD. The CDR3 loop spans 14 amino acids. In DNA form, the CDR3 reads TGTGCCATCACCAAAGGGACAGGGGGTTCACCCCTCCACTTT. It codes for CAITKGTGGSPLHF.

The V gene is TRBV4-1, the J gene TRBJ2-3; D is undetermined. CDR1 and CDR2 (germline): MGHRA, YSYEKL. The V end lost 0 bases, the J end lost 2 bases, and 9 bases lay between the germline ends. This CDR3 has 15 amino acids. The CDR3 is CASSQDPSFTDTQYF. The CDR3 DNA reads TGCGCCAGCAGCCAAGACCCAAGCTTCACAGATACGCAGTATTTT.

In regard to this clone: This sample includes further DNA sequences coding for the same CDR3. The CDR3 DNA reads TGCAGCGTTGGGACTGGGAATAGCAATCAGCCCCAGCATTTT. Translated, it gives CSVGTGNSNQPQHF. The rearrangement uses TRBV29-1 and TRBJ1-5; D ambiguous. The V end was cut by 4 bases, the J end by 0 bases, with 10 bases between. This CDR3 is 14 amino acids long. Germline CDR1 SQVTM, CDR2 ANQGSEA.

V is TRBV30 and J is TRBJ1-1; tentative D call: TRBD1 (5 bases). The germline V and J ends were trimmed by 2 bases and 9 bases, with 10 bases remaining between them. The germline V gene encodes CDR1 GTSNPN and CDR2 SVGIG (reference sequence). The CDR3 is 11 residues long. This CDR3 is CAWSNRGQAFF. In nucleotides, the CDR3 is TGTGCCTGGAGTAATAGGGGTCAAGCTTTCTTT.

V gene TRBV5-1 combines with J gene TRBJ1-5, with a possible D match to TRBD1 (6 bases). The CDR3 is 13 residues long. Trimming removed 6 bases at V and 4 bases at J, with 11 bases between. Germline V gene lookup returns CDR1 SGHRS and CDR2 YFSETQ. The CDR3: CASNGGTNQPQHF. The CDR3 region has the DNA TGCGCCAGCAACGGGGGGACAAATCAGCCCCAGCATTTT.

Concerning this clone itself: Other nucleotide sequences from this sample produce the same CDR3. The CDR3: CASSPGRNTEAFF. DNA of the CDR3: TGTGCCAGCTCACCAGGGAGAAACACTGAAGCTTTCTTT. The chain has TRBV18 and TRBJ1-1, with D hard to call. The germline CDR1 and CDR2 sequences are KGHSH and LQKENI. The V end was cut by 2 bases, the J end by 2 bases, with 6 bases between. This CDR3 has 13 residues.

V is TRBV27 and J is TRBJ2-7; D is possibly TRBD1 (6 bases). Germline V gene lookup returns CDR1 MNHEY and CDR2 SMNVEV (reference sequence). The CDR3 runs to 13 residues. Trimming removed 4 bases at V and 4 bases at J, with 11 bases between. CDR3 coding DNA: TGTGCCAGCAGTTCTTCCAGGGGTTACGAGCAGTACTTC. Translating it yields CASSSSRGYEQYF.

The rearrangement links TRBV7-2 to TRBJ1-4, with TRBD1 matching over 7 bases. Germline values: CDR1 SGHTA, CDR2 FQGNSA. After removal of 3 bases from V and 10 bases from J, the junction contained 5 bases not matched to a gene. The CDR3 consists of 13 residues. In DNA, the CDR3 is TGTGCCAGCAGCTTTACAGGGGTTCGAAAACTGTTTTTT. Its translation: CASSFTGVRKLFF.

The chain combines TRBV29-1 with TRBJ1-3; TRBD1 might be the D (5 bases). Trimming stripped 4 bases from V and 4 bases from J, with 17 bases between. This CDR3 is built from 15 residues. In germline, CDR1 is SQVTM, CDR2 ANQGSEA. The CDR3: CSVATGTGSGNTIYF. For the CDR3, the DNA is TGCAGCGTTGCCACAGGCACCGGTTCGGGAAACACCATATATTTT.

The chain employs TRBV13 and TRBJ2-3; 9 bases are a match to TRBD2. Per the germline V gene, CDR1 is PRHDT and CDR2 is FYEKMQ (reference sequence). CDR3 length: 15 amino acids. V lost 4 bases and J lost 5; bases outside the gene matches: 7. The CDR3 region has the DNA TGTGCCAGCAGCTCACCGGGACTAGCTAAAGATACGCAGTATTTT. It yields the protein CASSSPGLAKDTQYF.

V and J are TRBV5-1 and TRBJ2-5; a weak D match, TRBD1 (6 bases). This CDR3 is built from 17 residues. The germline CDR1 and CDR2 sequences are SGHRS and YFSETQ. The V end lost 2 bases, the J end lost 0 bases, and 17 bases lay between the germline ends. The CDR3 sequence is CASSLGSGVANQETQYF. The CDR3 nucleotides are TGCGCCAGCAGCTTAGGTTCAGGGGTCGCCAACCAAGAGACCCAGTACTTC.

The V call is TRBV7-3, the J call TRBJ2-1; TRBD2 might be the D (6 bases). Germline V lookup: CDR1 SGHTA, CDR2 FQGTGA. V was shortened by 9 bases and J by 3 bases, with 15 bases between the two germline ends. This CDR3 is 14 amino acids long. The CDR3 sequence is CASRGSEHYNEQFF. The CDR3 nucleotides read TGTGCCAGTCGGGGGTCTGAACACTACAATGAGCAGTTCTTC.

V gene TRBV7-2 combines with J gene TRBJ1-1; D possibly corresponds to TRBD1 (5 bases). The CDR3 contains 13 residues. Germline values: CDR1 SGHTA, CDR2 FQGNSA. V dropped 5 bases and J dropped 5 bases, with 12 bases sitting between them. CDR3 bases: TGTGCCAGCAGCCCCAGGGTGGAAACTGAAGCTTTCTTT. This translates into CASSPRVETEAFF.